This T cell receptor beta chain was profiled in a study of shared clonotypes between healthy human individuals. Remarks on this clone: Its antigen is currently unknown.

General study points: What rarefaction showed was incomplete sorted-subset sequencing despite large depth.

Assay: immunoSEQ multiplex PCR; the TCRdb copy retains only in-frame clones and omits some. The table shows approximately 110,000 clones, with approximately 70% occurring only once. The CDR3 is 12 residues long. Germline CDR1 reads MNHEY; CDR2 reads SMNVEV (reference sequence). The TCR was taken from a woman in her thirties in good health. Source material: memory CD8+ T cells sorted from blood. Subset: CD45RO+ cells pooled with CCR7-negative TemRA cells. The chain couples TRBV27 to TRBJ2-5; tentatively, D is TRBD2 (6 bases). The end of the DNA is better explained by TRBJ2-7, so the J call may be wrong. CDR3 sequence: CASSGGSYEQYF. In DNA, the CDR3 is TGTGCCAGCAGCGGGGGTTCCTACGAGCAGTACTTC.